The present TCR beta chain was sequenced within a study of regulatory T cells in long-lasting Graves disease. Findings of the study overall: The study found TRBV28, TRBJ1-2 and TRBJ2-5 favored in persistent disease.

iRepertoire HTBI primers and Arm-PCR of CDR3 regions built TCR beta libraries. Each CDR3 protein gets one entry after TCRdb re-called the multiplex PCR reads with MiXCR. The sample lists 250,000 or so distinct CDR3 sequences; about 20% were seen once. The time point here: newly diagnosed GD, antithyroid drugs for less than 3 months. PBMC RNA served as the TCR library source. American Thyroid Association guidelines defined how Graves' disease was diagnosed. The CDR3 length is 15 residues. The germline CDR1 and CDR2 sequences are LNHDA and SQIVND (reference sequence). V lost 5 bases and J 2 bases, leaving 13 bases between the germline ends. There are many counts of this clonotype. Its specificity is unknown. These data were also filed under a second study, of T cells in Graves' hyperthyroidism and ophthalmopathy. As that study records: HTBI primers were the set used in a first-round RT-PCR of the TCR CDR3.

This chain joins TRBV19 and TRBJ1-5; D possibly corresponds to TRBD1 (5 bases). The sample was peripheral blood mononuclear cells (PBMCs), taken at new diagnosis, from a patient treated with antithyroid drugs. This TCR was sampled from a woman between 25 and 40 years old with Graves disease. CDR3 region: CASSHLGHGNQPQHF. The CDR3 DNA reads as TGTGCCAGTAGTCACCTCGGACATGGCAATCAGCCCCAGCATTTT.